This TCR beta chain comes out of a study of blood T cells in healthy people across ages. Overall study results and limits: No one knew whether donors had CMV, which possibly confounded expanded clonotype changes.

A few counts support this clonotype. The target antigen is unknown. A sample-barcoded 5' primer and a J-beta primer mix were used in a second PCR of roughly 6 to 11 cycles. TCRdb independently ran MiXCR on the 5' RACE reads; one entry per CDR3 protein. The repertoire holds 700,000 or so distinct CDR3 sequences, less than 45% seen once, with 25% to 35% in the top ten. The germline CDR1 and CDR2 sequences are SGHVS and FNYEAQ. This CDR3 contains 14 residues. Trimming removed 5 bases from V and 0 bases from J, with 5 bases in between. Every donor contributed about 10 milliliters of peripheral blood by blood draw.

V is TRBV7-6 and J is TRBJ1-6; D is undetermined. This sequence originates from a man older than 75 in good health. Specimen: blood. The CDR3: CASSQSSYNSPLHF. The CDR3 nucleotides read TGTGCCAGCAGCCAATCCTCCTATAATTCACCCCTCCACTTT. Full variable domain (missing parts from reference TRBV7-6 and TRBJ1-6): GAGVSQSPRYKVTKRGQDVALRCDPISGHVSLYWYRQALGQGPEFLTYFNYEAQQDKSGLPNDRFSAERPEGSISTLTIQRTEQRDSAMYRCASSQSSYNSPLHFGNGTRLTVT.